This T cell receptor (beta chain) was sequenced during a study of OX40 agonist ivuxolimab in advanced cancers. Turning to the study itself: The patients' treatment was ivuxolimab, an agonistic anti-OX40 (CD134) antibody. The study's findings and limits: At doses 0.1 to 3.0 mg/kg, CD4+ and CD8+ clones expanded.

Peripheral blood came from all dose cohorts at three timepoints. Measured with immunoSEQ multiplex PCR; TCRdb has only the in-frame clones, and not every one. The table has over 85,000 clones, 85% to 95% seen once. Trimming stripped 6 bases from V and 0 bases from J, with 6 bases between. This CDR3 contains 13 residues. From germline, CDR1 is LNHNV and CDR2 YYDKDF (reference sequence). On this clone itself: What it recognizes is unknown.

The sequence came from an adult with an advanced solid tumor such as melanoma, head and neck, liver or kidney cancer. The specimen was CD4+ or CD8+ T cells sorted from blood, collected in a trial of the OX40 agonist ivuxolimab. The chain has TRBV15 and TRBJ1-3; D ambiguous. The DNA of the CDR3 is TGTGCCACCAGGTGCAGCTCTGGAAACACCATATATTTT. Protein: CATRCSSGNTIYF.